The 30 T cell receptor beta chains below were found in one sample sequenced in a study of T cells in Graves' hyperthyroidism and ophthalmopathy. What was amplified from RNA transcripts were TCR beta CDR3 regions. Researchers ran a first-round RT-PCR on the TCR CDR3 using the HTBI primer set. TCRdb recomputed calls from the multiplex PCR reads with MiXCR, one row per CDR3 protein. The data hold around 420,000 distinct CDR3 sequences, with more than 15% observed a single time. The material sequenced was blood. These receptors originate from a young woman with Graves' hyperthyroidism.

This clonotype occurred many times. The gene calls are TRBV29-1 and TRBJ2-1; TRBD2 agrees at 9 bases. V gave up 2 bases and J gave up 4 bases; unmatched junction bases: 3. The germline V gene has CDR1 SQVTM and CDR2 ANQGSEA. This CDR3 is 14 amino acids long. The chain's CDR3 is CSVELAGLYNEQFF. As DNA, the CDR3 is TGCAGCGTTGAACTAGCGGGACTTTACAATGAGCAGTTCTTC.

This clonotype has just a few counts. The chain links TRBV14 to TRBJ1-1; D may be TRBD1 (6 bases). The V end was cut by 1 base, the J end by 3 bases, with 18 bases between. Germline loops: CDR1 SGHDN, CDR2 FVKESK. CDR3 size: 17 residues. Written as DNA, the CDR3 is TGTGCCAGCAGCCAAGGGGTCCGAAAGGGGGTCTACACTGAAGCTTTCTTT. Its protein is CASSQGVRKGVYTEAFF. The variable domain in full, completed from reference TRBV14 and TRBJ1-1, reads EAGVTQFPSHSVIEKGQTVTLRCDPISGHDNLYWYRRVMGKEIKFLLHFVKESKQDESGMPNNRFLAERTGGTYSTLKVQPAELEDSGVYFCASSQGVRKGVYTEAFFGQGTRLTVV.

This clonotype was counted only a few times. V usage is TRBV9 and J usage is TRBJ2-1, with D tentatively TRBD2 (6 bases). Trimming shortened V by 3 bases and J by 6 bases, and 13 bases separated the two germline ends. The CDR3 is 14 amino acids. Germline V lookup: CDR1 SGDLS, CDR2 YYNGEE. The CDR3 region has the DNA TGTGCCAGCAGCGGGGGGGACTCTTCCAATGAGCAGTTCTTC. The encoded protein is CASSGGDSSNEQFF.

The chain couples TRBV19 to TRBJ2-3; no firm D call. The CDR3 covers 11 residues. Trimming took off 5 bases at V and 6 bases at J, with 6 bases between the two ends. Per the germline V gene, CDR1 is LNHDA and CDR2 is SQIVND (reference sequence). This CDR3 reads CASSSYDTQYF. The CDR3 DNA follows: TGTGCCAGTAGTTCGTACGATACGCAGTATTTT.

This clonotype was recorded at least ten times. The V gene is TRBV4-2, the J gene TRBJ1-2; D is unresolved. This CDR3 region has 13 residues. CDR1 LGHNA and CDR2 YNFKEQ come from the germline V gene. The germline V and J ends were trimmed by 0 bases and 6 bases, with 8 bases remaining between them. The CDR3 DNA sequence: TGTGCCAGCAGCCAAGAAGTGGTGGATGGCTACACCTTC. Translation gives CASSQEVVDGYTF.

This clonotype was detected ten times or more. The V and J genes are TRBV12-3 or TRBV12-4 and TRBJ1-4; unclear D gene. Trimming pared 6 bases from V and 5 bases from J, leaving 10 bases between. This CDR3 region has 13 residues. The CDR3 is CASRVAPNEKLFF. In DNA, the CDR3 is TGTGCCAGCAGAGTAGCCCCAAATGAAAAACTGTTTTTT.

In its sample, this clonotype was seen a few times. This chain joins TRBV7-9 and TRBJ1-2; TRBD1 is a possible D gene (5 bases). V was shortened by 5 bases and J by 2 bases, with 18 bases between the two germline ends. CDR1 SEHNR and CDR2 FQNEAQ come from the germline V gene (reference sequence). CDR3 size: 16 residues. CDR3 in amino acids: CASSPRVGPGNYGYTF. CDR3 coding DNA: TGTGCCAGCAGCCCCCGAGTCGGTCCAGGGAACTATGGCTACACCTTC.

The CDR3 nucleotides are TGCGCCAGCAGCCAAGCTGCCCCAGGGGCGGGTCAGCCCCAGCATTTT. Residues: CASSQAAPGAGQPQHF. V is TRBV4-1 and J is TRBJ1-5; possibly TRBD1 for D (6 bases). Germline lookup yields CDR1 MGHRA and CDR2 YSYEKL. Trimming cost V 1 base and J 6 bases, with 16 bases left between them. The CDR3 extends over 16 amino acids.

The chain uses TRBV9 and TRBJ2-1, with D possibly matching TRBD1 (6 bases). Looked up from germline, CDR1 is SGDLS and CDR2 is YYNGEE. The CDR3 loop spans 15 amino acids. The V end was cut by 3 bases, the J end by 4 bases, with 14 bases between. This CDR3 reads CASSGPADRYNEQFF. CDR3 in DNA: TGTGCCAGCAGCGGGCCCGCGGACAGATACAATGAGCAGTTCTTC.

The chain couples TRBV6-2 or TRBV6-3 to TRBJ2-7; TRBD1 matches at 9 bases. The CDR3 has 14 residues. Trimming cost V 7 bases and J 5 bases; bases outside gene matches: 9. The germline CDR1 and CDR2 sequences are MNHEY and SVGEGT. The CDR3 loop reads CASKIQGAKDEQYF. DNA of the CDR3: TGTGCCAGCAAAATACAGGGGGCAAAGGACGAGCAGTACTTC.

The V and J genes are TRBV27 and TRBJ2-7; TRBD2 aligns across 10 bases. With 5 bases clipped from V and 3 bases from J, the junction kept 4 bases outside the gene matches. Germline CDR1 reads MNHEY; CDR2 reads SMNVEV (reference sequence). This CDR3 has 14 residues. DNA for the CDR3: TGTGCCAGCAGTGAACTAGCGGGGTACTACGAGCAGTACTTC. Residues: CASSELAGYYEQYF.

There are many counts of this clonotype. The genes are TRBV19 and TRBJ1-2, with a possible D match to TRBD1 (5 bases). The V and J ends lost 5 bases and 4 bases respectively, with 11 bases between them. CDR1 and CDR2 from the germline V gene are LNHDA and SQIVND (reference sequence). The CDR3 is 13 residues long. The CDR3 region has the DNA TGTGCCAGTAGTTCGGGGCTCGGCTATGGCTACACCTTC. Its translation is CASSSGLGYGYTF.

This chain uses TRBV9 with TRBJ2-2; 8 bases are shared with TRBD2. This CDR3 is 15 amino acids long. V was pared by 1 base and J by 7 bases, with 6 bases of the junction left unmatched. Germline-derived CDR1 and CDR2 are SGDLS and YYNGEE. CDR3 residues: CASSVIAGNGGELFF. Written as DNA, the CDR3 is TGTGCCAGCAGCGTAATAGCGGGAAATGGCGGGGAGCTGTTTTTT.

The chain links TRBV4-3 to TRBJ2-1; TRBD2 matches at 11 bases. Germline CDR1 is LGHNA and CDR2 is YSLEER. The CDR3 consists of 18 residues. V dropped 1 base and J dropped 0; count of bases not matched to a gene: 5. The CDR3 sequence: CASSQAGTSGFSYNEQFF. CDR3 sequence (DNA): TGCGCCAGCAGCCAAGCCGGGACTAGCGGTTTCTCCTACAATGAGCAGTTCTTC.

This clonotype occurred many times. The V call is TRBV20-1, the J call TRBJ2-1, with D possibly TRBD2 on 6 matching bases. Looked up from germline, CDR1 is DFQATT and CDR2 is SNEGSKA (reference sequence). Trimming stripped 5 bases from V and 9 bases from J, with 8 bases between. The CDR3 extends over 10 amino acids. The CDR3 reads CSAVAVEQFF. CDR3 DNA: TGCAGTGCTGTAGCGGTTGAGCAGTTCTTC.

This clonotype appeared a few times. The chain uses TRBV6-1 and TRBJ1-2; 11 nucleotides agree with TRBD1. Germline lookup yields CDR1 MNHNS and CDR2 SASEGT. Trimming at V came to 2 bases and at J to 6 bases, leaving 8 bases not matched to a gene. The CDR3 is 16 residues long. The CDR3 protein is CASSEHVGQGADGYTF. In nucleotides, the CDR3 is TGTGCCAGCAGTGAACACGTTGGACAGGGGGCGGATGGCTACACCTTC.

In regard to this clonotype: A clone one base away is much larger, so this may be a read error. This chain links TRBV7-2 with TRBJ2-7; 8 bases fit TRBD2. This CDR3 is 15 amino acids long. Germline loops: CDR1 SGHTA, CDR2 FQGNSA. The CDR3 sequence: CASNLGLGLAYEQYF. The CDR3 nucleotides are TGTGCCAGCAACTTAGGTCTGGGACTAGCCTACGAGCAGTACTTC.

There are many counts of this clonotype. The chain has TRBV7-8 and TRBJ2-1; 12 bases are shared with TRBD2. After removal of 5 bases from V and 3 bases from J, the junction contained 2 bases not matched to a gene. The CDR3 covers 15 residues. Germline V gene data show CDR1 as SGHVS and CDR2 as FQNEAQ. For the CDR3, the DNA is TGTGCCAGCAGCAAACTAGCGGGAGGCTACAATGAGCAGTTCTTC. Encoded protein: CASSKLAGGYNEQFF.

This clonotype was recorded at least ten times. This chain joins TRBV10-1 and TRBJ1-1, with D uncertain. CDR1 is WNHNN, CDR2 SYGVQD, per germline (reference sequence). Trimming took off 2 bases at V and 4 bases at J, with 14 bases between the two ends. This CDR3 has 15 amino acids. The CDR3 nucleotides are TGCGCCAGCAGTGAGAATTCTGGAGGGTCCACTGAAGCTTTCTTT. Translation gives CASSENSGGSTEAFF.

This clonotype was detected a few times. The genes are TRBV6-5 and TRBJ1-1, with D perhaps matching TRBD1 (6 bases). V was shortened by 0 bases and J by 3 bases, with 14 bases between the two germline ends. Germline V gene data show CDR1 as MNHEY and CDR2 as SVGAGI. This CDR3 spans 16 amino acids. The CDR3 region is CASSYSGRGRDTEAFF. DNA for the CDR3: TGTGCCAGCAGTTACTCGGGCAGGGGAAGGGACACTGAAGCTTTCTTT.

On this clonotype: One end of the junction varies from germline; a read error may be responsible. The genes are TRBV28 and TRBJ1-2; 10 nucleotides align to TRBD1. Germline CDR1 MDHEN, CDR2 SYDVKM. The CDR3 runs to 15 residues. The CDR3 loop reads CAGSPGQGVNYGYTF. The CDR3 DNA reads TGTGCCGGCAGTCCAGGACAGGGGGTTAACTATGGCTACACCTTC.

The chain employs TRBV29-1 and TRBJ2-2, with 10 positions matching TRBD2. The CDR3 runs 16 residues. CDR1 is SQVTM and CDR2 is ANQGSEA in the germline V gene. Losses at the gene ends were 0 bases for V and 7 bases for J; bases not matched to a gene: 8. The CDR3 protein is CSVEERKAGGYGELFF. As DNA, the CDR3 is TGCAGCGTTGAAGAGAGAAAAGCGGGAGGGTACGGGGAGCTGTTTTTT.

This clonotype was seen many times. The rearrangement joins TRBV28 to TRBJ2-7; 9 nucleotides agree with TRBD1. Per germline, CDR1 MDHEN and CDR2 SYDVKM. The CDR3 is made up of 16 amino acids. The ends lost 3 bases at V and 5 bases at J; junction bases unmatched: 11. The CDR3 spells CASSFRGQGPKDEQYF. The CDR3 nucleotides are TGTGCCAGCAGTTTTCGAGGACAGGGGCCGAAGGACGAGCAGTACTTC.

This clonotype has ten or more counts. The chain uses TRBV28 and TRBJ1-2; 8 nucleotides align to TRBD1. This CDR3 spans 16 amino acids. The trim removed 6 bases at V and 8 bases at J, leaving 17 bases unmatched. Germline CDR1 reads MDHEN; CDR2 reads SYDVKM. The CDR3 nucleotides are TGTGCCAGCAGCACCGGACAGGGAAGGGTGGCGGGAGGCTACACCTTC. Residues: CASSTGQGRVAGGYTF.

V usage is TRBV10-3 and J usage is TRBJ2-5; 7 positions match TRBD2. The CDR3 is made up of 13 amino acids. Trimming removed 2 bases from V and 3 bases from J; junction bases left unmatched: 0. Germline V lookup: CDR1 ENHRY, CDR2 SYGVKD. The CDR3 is CAISEGREETQYF. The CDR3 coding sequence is TGTGCCATCAGTGAGGGGAGGGAAGAGACCCAGTACTTC.

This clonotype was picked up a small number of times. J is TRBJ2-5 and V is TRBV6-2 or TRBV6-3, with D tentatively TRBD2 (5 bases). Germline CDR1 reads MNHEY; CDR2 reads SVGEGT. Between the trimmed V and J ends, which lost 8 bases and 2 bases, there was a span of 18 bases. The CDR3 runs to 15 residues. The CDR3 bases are TGTGCCAGCGCGCACGAGCGGATACTTCAAGAGACCCAGTACTTC. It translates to CASAHERILQETQYF.

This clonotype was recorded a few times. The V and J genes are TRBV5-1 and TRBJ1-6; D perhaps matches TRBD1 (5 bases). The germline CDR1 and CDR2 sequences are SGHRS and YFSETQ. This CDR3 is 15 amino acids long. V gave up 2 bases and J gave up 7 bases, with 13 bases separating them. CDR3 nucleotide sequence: TGCGCCAGCAGCTTACGGGACGGGAAGAATTCACCCCTCCACTTT. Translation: CASSLRDGKNSPLHF.

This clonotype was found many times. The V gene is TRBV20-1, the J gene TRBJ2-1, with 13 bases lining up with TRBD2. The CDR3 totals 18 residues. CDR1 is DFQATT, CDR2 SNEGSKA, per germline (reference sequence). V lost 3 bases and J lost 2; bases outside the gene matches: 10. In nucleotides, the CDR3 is TGCAGTGCTAGGGCACTAGCGGGGGGGGGCCGGGCCTACAATGAGCAGTTCTTC. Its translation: CSARALAGGGRAYNEQFF.

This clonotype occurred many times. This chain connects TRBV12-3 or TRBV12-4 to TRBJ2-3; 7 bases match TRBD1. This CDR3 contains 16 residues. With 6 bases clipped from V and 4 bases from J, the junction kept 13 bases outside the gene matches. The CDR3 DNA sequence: TGTGCCAGCAGCCGGAACAGGGGCACTTTTGCAGATACGCAGTATTTT. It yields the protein CASSRNRGTFADTQYF.

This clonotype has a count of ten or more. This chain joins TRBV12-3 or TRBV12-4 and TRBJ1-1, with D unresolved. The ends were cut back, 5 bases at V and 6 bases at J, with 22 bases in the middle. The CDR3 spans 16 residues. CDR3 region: CASSPHGSRVGAEAFF. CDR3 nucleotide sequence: TGTGCCAGCAGTCCCCATGGAAGCCGGGTTGGGGCTGAAGCTTTCTTT.